The clone carrying this TCR beta chain was seen many times. Its antigen is currently unknown. The data were taken from a study of blood T cells in healthy people across ages. Primers used in a second PCR of roughly 7 to 12 cycles were a sample-barcoded 5' primer and a J-beta primer mix. TCRdb re-derived calls from the 5' RACE reads in MiXCR, one entry per CDR3 protein. The sample gives 1.5 million to 2 million distinct CDR3 sequences, 28% of which show up once; 7.7% is in the top ten. The amount of total RNA extracted per sample was at least 6 micrograms. General study points: PBMCs were not sorted, which prevented a conclusive comparison of naive versus antigen-experienced cells. Across the age range, TCR beta diversity per million T cells fell in a roughly linear way. Estimates of diversity drawn from one million T cells were considered underestimates.

This clonotype was sampled from a woman aged 25 to 39 in good health. Sequencing input: blood.

CDR3 in amino acids: CASSLGGSRGNQPQHF. The CDR3 DNA sequence: TGTGCCAGCAGCTTAGGAGGGTCCAGGGGCAATCAGCCCCAGCATTTT. The chain joins TRBV7-2 to TRBJ1-5, with D possibly being TRBD1 (5 bases). The germline gives CDR1 SGHTA, CDR2 FQGNSA. CDR3 length: 16 amino acids. Trimming took 1 base from V and 2 from J, leaving 12 bases between them.